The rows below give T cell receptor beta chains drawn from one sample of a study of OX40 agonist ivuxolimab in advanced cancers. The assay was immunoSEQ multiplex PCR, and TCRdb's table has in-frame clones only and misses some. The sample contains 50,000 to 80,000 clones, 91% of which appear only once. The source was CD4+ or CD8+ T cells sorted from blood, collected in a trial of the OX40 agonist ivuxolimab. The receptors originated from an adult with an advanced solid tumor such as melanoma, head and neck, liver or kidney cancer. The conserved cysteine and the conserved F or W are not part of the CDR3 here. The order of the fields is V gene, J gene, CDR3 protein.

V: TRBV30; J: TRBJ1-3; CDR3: AWTGRTGNTIY
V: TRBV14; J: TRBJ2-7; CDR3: ASSQGQGITYEQY
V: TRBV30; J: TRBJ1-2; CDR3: AWTTGRNYGYT
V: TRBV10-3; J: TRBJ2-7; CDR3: AISPGTGTYEQY
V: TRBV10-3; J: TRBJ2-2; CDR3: AIRGQAANTGELF
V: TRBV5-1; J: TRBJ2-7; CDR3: ASSSRTENEQY
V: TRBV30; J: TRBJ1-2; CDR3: AWSPRQVYGYT
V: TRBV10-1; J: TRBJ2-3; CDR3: ASSFQAGGLRDTQY
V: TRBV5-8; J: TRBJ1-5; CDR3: ASSLGTGGRGNQPQH
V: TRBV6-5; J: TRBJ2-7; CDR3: ASSRPDYYEQY
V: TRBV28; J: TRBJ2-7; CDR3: ATLGTVSYEQY
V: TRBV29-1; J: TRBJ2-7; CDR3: SGGQGAYEQY
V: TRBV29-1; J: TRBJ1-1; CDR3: SVALGNTEAF
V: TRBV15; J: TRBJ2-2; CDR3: ATSRGLAGTGELF
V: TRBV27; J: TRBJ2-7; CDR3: ASSLSRVHEQY
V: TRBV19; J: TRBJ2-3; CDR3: ASTGQATDTQY
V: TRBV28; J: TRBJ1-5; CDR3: ASSRTGGDQPQH
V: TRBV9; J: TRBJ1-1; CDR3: ASSVGKGDTEAF
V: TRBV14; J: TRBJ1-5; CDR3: ASSQDLGQPQH
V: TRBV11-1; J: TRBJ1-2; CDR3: ASSFRTDNYGYT
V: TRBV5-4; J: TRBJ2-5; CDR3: ASSPTGVYQETQY
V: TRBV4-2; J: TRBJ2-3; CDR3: ASSQTRSDTQY
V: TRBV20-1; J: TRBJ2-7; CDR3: SARAGIEQY
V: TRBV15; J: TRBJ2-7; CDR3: ATTRDRSYEQY
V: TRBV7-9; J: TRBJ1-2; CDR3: ASRKEAGYT
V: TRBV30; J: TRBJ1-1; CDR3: AWSVLGGLGEAF
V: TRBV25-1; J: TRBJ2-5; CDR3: ASSDWDRAKTQY
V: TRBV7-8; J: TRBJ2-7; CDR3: ASSSVVGPYEQY
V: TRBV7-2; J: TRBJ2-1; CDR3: ASSLGLAGSNEQF
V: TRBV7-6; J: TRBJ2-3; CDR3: ASSLEPGASTDTQY
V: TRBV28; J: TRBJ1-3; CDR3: ASGGSAASGNTIY
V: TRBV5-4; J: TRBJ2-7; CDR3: ASSLVGSYEQY
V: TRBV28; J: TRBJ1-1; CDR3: ASSSGQGVVEAF
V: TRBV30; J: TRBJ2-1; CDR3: AWSVGTSLANEQF
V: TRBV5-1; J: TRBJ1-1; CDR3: ASRQTNTEAF
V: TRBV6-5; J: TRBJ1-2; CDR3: ASSQRVSQGYT
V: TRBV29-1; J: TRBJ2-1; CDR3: SVAGDNEQF
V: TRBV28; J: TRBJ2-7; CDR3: ASSSFYEQY
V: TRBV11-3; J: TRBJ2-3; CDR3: ASSLGAGGTDTQY
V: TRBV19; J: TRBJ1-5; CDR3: ASSMVGGNQPQH
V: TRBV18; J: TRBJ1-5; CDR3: ASSPGTGGFTNQPQH
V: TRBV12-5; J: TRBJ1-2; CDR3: ASGLRGLQRYT
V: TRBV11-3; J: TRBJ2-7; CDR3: ATSFRLGQY
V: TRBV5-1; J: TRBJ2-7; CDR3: ASSSGHTYEQY
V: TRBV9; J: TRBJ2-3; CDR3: ASSVGQNTDTQY
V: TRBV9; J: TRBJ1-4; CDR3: ASSPGGGHSNEKLF
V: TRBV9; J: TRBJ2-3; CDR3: ASSVGGDTQY
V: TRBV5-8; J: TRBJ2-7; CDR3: ASSPKDGTYEQY
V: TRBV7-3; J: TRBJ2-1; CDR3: ASSLVGGGNNEQF
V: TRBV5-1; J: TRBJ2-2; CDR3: ASSSGQVNTGELF
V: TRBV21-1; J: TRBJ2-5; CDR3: ASSNRGPETQY
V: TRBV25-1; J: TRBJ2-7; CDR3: ASSALGSSYEQY
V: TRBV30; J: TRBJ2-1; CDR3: AWSGGPQKGQF
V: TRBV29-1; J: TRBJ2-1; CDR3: SVLAGGINNEQF